The 21 T cell receptor beta chains presented below share a single source sample, sequenced in a study of cytomegalovirus exposure and HLA in healthy donors. Sequenced by immunoSEQ multiplex PCR; TCRdb stores in-frame clones only, minus some. The sample has roughly 150,000 clones; roughly 91% are singletons. The sample consisted of PBMCs. All receptors come from a woman younger than 35 in good health and CMV-seropositive.

Here the CDR3 DNA reads TGTGCCAGCAGTCGCCTTGGACAGGGTGACTATGGCTACACCTTC. Translated, it gives CASSRLGQGDYGYTF. The V gene is TRBV25-1, the J gene TRBJ1-2, with 8 bases fitting TRBD1. The CDR3 runs to 15 residues. The V gene end was trimmed by 5 bases and the J gene end by 3 bases; junction bases not matched to a gene: 8. Looked up from germline, CDR1 is MGHDK and CDR2 is SYGVNS.

V gene TRBV6-6 combines with J gene TRBJ1-2, with D possibly matching TRBD1 (5 bases). Trimming took 2 bases from V and 8 from J, leaving 12 bases between them. CDR1 MNHNY and CDR2 SVGAGI come from the germline V gene (reference sequence). The CDR3 totals 13 residues. Here the CDR3 reads CASSYGHQGGYTF. The CDR3 region has the DNA TGTGCCAGCAGTTACGGGCATCAGGGAGGCTACACCTTC.

The CDR3 loop is CASSSGGYTEAFF. The CDR3 bases are TGTGCCAGCAGCTCAGGGGGGTACACTGAAGCTTTCTTT. This chain joins TRBV7-3 and TRBJ1-1; 7 positions agree with TRBD1. Germline CDR1 is SGHTA and CDR2 is FQGTGA. This CDR3 spans 13 amino acids. The V gene end was trimmed by 4 bases and the J gene end by 3 bases; junction bases not matched to a gene: 2.

The chain employs TRBV29-1 and TRBJ1-1; possibly TRBD1 for D (6 bases). This CDR3 spans 16 amino acids. The V and J ends lost 6 bases and 8 bases respectively, with 28 bases between them. Germline values: CDR1 SQVTM, CDR2 ANQGSEA. The CDR3 protein is CSVDPTGTFYPSEAFF. The CDR3 DNA sequence: TGCAGCGTCGATCCCACCGGGACATTCTATCCTTCGGAAGCTTTCTTT.

The chain recombines TRBV6-1 with TRBJ2-7; 8 bases are shared with TRBD1. Trimming cost V 4 bases and J 3 bases; bases outside gene matches: 8. The V gene's germline CDR1 is MNHNS and CDR2 SASEGT. This CDR3 contains 15 residues. This CDR3 reads CASSGPGTGYYEQYF. CDR3 nucleotides: TGTGCCAGCAGTGGACCCGGGACAGGCTACTACGAGCAGTACTTC.

This chain links TRBV28 with TRBJ2-5; TRBD1 aligns across 7 bases. The CDR3 is made up of 16 amino acids. V trimming: 4 bases; J trimming: 1 base; junction bases outside the gene matches: 9. Germline V gene lookup returns CDR1 MDHEN and CDR2 SYDVKM. CDR3 amino acids: CASSSEPGQLQETQYF. The CDR3 DNA reads TGTGCCAGCAGTTCCGAACCGGGACAGCTCCAAGAGACCCAGTACTTC.

The chain uses TRBV27 and TRBJ1-1; TRBD1 matches at 8 bases. The V gene's germline CDR1 is MNHEY and CDR2 SMNVEV (reference sequence). CDR3 length: 13 residues. V lost 5 bases and J lost 10; bases outside the gene matches: 9. DNA for the CDR3: TGTGCCAGCAGTCCCGGGGACAGGAGGCTAGCTTTCTTT. Residues: CASSPGDRRLAFF.

The J gene is TRBJ1-2, the V gene TRBV4-3; possible D gene TRBD1, 6 bases. V was clipped by 2 bases and J by 3 bases, with 19 bases between them. The germline V gene has CDR1 LGHNA and CDR2 YSLEER. This CDR3 contains 17 residues. DNA for the CDR3: TGCGCCAGCAGCCAATGGCCCTGGCAGGGGTTCCACTATGGCTACACCTTC. It specifies CASSQWPWQGFHYGYTF.

The table lists this clone with a count of one. The chain combines TRBV28 with TRBJ1-4, with D possibly matching TRBD1 (5 bases). Germline V CDR1 and CDR2: MDHEN, SYDVKM. The CDR3 contains 13 residues. V was shortened by 6 bases and J by 17 bases, with 22 bases between the two germline ends. In nucleotides, the CDR3 is TGTGCCAGCAGCATAGCCGACAGACCGGTAGTATTTTTT. It yields the protein CASSIADRPVVFF.

The chain links TRBV5-1 to TRBJ2-7; 7 bases are a match to TRBD2. Germline V gene sequence: CDR1 SGHRS, CDR2 YFSETQ. CDR3 length: 15 amino acids. V was pared by 4 bases and J by 0 bases, with 7 bases of the junction left unmatched. Here the CDR3 reads CASSPGGSDSYEQYF. CDR3 DNA: TGCGCCAGCAGCCCGGGAGGATCCGACTCCTACGAGCAGTACTTC.

J is TRBJ2-7 and V is TRBV9; tentatively, D is TRBD2 (6 bases). The CDR3 runs 16 residues. Germline CDR1 reads SGDLS; CDR2 reads YYNGEE. V was trimmed by 3 bases and J by 0 bases, leaving 16 bases between them. The CDR3 DNA follows: TGTGCCAGCAGCGCACTCGGGACTGAGAGCTCCTACGAGCAGTACTTC. Its translation: CASSALGTESSYEQYF.

This chain joins TRBV30 and TRBJ2-5, with a tentative D call TRBD2 (6 bases). The ends were cut back, 0 bases at V and 5 bases at J, with 19 bases in the middle. Germline-derived CDR1 and CDR2 are GTSNPN and SVGIG (reference sequence). The CDR3 has 16 amino acids. The CDR3 is CAWSVGSKASVETQYF. DNA for the CDR3: TGTGCCTGGAGTGTCGGTAGTAAGGCTAGCGTGGAGACCCAGTACTTC.

V usage is TRBV7-2 and J usage is TRBJ1-5, with D possibly TRBD1 on 5 matching bases. V shed 1 base and J shed 0 bases, with 13 bases lying between them. Looked up from germline, CDR1 is SGHTA and CDR2 is FQGNSA. This CDR3 is built from 17 residues. DNA for the CDR3: TGTGCCAGCAGCTTAGGGGCAGGGAGGGATAGCAATCAGCCCCAGCATTTT. Translating gives CASSLGAGRDSNQPQHF.

The V call is TRBV11-3, the J call TRBJ2-7, with a possible D match to TRBD2 (6 bases). V was clipped by 5 bases and J by 4 bases, with 18 bases between them. Germline V CDR1 and CDR2: SGHNT, YENEEA. The CDR3 is 15 residues long. CDR3 loop: CASSVLGLPGYEQYF. The CDR3 DNA follows: TGTGCCAGCAGCGTTCTGGGACTCCCGGGGTACGAGCAGTACTTC.

V and J are TRBV19 and TRBJ1-1, with D maybe TRBD1 (6 bases). The length of the CDR3 is 13 residues. Germline CDR1 is LNHDA and CDR2 is SQIVND (reference sequence). V was cut by 5 bases and J by 5 bases, with 12 bases left in between. This CDR3 reads CASSPEGDTEAFF. DNA of the CDR3: TGTGCCAGTAGTCCTGAGGGGGATACTGAAGCTTTCTTT.

This clone was seen a few times. The CDR3 DNA reads TGTGCCAGCTCAACCGGCGGGGGCCGTGGTACCGGGGAGCTGTTTTTT. This gives the protein CASSTGGGRGTGELFF. The chain recombines TRBV18 with TRBJ2-2; maybe TRBD2 (7 bases). V was pared by 5 bases and J by 5 bases, with 18 bases between. CDR1 is KGHSH, CDR2 LQKENI, per germline. The CDR3 runs to 16 residues.

The rearrangement joins TRBV10-3 to TRBJ1-2; a weak D match, TRBD1 (5 bases). Germline V gene data show CDR1 as ENHRY and CDR2 as SYGVKD. Trimming pared 0 bases from V and 4 bases from J, leaving 15 bases between. This CDR3 is 16 amino acids long. Here the CDR3 reads CAISESSGAKIYGYTF. CDR3 coding DNA: TGTGCCATCAGTGAGTCGAGCGGGGCAAAAATCTATGGCTACACCTTC.

In DNA, the CDR3 is TGTGCCAGCAGCTTAGCTTCTACTCCGAACACCGGGGAGCTGTTTTTT. Translated: CASSLASTPNTGELFF. The V gene is TRBV11-1, the J gene TRBJ2-2; no definite D call. The CDR3 is made up of 16 amino acids. Per the germline V gene, CDR1 is SGHAT and CDR2 is FQDESV (reference sequence). The ends were cut back, 0 bases at V and 0 bases at J, with 8 bases in the middle.

The chain combines TRBV4-2 with TRBJ1-3; D is uncertain. Germline V CDR1 and CDR2: LGHNA, YNFKEQ. CDR3 length: 15 residues. V was clipped by 0 bases and J by 0 bases, with 6 bases between them. The CDR3: CASSQDLLSGNTIYF. The CDR3, as DNA: TGTGCCAGCAGCCAAGATCTCCTCTCTGGAAACACCATATATTTT.

This chain connects TRBV25-1 to TRBJ1-2; the D gene is possibly TRBD1 (6 bases). Trimming pared 8 bases from V and 4 bases from J, leaving 20 bases between. Looked up from germline, CDR1 is MGHDK and CDR2 is SYGVNS. The CDR3 is 15 amino acids. CDR3 in DNA: TGTGCCAGCGGCGGTCAGAAAGGGGGATTCTATGGCTACACCTTC. Its translation is CASGGQKGGFYGYTF.

The chain is built from TRBV10-1 and TRBJ2-1; 11 bases line up with TRBD2. CDR3 length: 17 amino acids. Germline loops: CDR1 WNHNN, CDR2 SYGVQD (reference sequence). The junction had 7 bases not matched to a gene; V was cut back by 6 bases and J by 0 bases. In DNA, the CDR3 is TGCGCCAGCAGCGAAGGGACTAGCGGAATCTCCTACAATGAGCAGTTCTTC. Encoded protein: CASSEGTSGISYNEQFF.